This T cell receptor beta chain originates from a study of blood T cell repertoires in COVID-19. Whole-study context: Researchers got acute and convalescent COVID-19 samples from the United States, Italy and Spain. In each case, the material was cDNA or gDNA derived from T cells, B-cell-depleted T cells, or PBMCs.

Clones were read by immunoSEQ multiplex PCR, and TCRdb kept only the in-frame ones, dropping some. The table records hundreds of thousands of clones, about 91% of them present only once. The V gene lost 4 bases and the J gene lost 5 bases, with 16 bases spanning the gap. CDR3 size: 15 residues. Germline CDR1 reads SGDLS; CDR2 reads YYNGEE. The sequenced material came from peripheral blood. The chain has TRBV9 and TRBJ2-1; perhaps TRBD1 as D (5 bases). This receptor was taken from a woman aged 30 to 39 with COVID-19, enrolled during active disease. CDR3 DNA sequence: TGTGCCAGCAGCCTCTTGGCAGGGTTTAACAATGAGCAGTTCTTC. Protein: CASSLLAGFNNEQFF.